This TCR beta chain derives from a study of T cells in Graves' hyperthyroidism and ophthalmopathy. The overall study: Pretreatment peripheral blood was obtained at initial diagnosis.

There are a few counts of this clonotype. Its specificity is unknown. Regarding the study as a whole: A model built on 13 V-J features separated ophthalmopathy from stable hyperthyroidism.

This CDR3 has 15 residues. The V end lost 4 bases, the J end lost 0 bases, and 13 bases lay between the germline ends. Germline-derived CDR1 and CDR2 are SGHRS and YFSETQ. Regions amplified from RNA transcripts were the TCR beta CDR3 regions. An initial round of RT-PCR targeting the TCR CDR3 relied on the HTBI primer set. TCRdb fed the multiplex PCR reads into MiXCR, producing one record per CDR3 protein. The sample contains about 720,000 distinct CDR3 sequences, 18% of which appear only once. The clonotype originates from a woman in her forties or fifties with Graves' hyperthyroidism that later progressed to Graves' ophthalmopathy. This rearrangement joins TRBV5-1 to TRBJ1-1; D remains unclear. The sample taken for sequencing was blood. The CDR3 nucleotides read TGCGCCAGCAGCCAGGACGGTACTATGAACACTGAAGCTTTCTTT. This encodes CASSQDGTMNTEAFF.